The 17 T cell receptor beta chains in this list originate from one sample, sequenced in a study of cytomegalovirus exposure and HLA in healthy donors. This PCR relied on a set of 60 Vbeta primers and 13 Jbeta primers. TCRdb's copy holds only in-frame clones and misses some; the assay was immunoSEQ multiplex PCR. The sample yields approximately 140,000 clones, 70% to 80% seen once. Source material: PBMCs. All receptors derive from a man between 50 and 59 years old in good health and CMV-seropositive.

The rearrangement links TRBV7-3 to TRBJ2-1; perhaps TRBD2 as D (5 bases). This CDR3 is 16 amino acids long. V shed 5 bases and J shed 5 bases, with 19 bases lying between them. Germline CDR1 and CDR2: SGHTA and FQGTGA. This CDR3 is CASSPGRSGKHNEQFF. CDR3 nucleotide sequence: TGTGCCAGCAGCCCCGGGCGGAGCGGCAAACACAATGAGCAGTTCTTC.

This clone is a singleton in its sample. The rearrangement joins TRBV28 to TRBJ1-1; D is unresolved. Trimming left V 2 bases short and J 7 bases short, with 8 bases between. The CDR3 sequence is 12 residues long. The V gene's germline CDR1 is MDHEN and CDR2 SYDVKM. The CDR3 loop reads CASSLAGYEAFF. CDR3 DNA: TGTGCCAGCAGTTTAGCGGGATATGAAGCTTTCTTT.

This clone turned up a few times. The chain links TRBV29-1 to TRBJ1-3; a possible D gene is TRBD1 (6 bases). Germline values: CDR1 SQVTM, CDR2 ANQGSEA. CDR3 size: 15 residues. V was trimmed by 7 bases and J by 0 bases, leaving 16 bases between them. CDR3 sequence (DNA): TGCAGCGCTAGACCCGGGGGGCTCTCTGGAAACACCATATATTTT. Encoded protein: CSARPGGLSGNTIYF.

CDR3 sequence reads: CASSREGGRAYEQYF. The CDR3 DNA reads TGTGCCAGCAGCCGAGAGGGCGGGAGGGCCTACGAGCAGTACTTC. The gene calls are TRBV7-6 and TRBJ2-7; the match to TRBD2 covers 9 bases. V dropped 5 bases and J dropped 2; count of bases not matched to a gene: 7. CDR3 length: 15 residues. Germline CDR1 and CDR2: SGHVS and FNYEAQ.

The chain has TRBV7-8 and TRBJ2-2; weak D call: TRBD2 (6 bases). The CDR3 is 15 amino acids. Trimming removed 4 bases from V and 4 bases from J, with 13 bases in between. Germline loops: CDR1 SGHVS, CDR2 FQNEAQ. The CDR3 loop is CASSSSRGITGELFF. The CDR3 DNA reads as TGTGCCAGCAGCTCATCTCGGGGGATCACCGGGGAGCTGTTTTTT.

V is TRBV27 and J is TRBJ1-1, with unresolved D. Germline V gives CDR1 MNHEY, CDR2 SMNVEV (reference sequence). This CDR3 has 14 residues. Trimming removed 3 bases from V and 1 base from J, with 9 bases in between. The DNA of the CDR3 is TGTGCCAGCAGTTTCATAGACAAGAACACTGAAGCTTTCTTT. It yields the protein CASSFIDKNTEAFF.

The V call is TRBV2, the J call TRBJ2-7; 15 nucleotides align to TRBD2. The ends lost 8 bases at V and 9 bases at J; junction bases unmatched: 11. This CDR3 is 15 amino acids long. Germline CDR1 SNHLY, CDR2 FYNNEI. CDR3 in amino acids: CASSYLGLAGGGQYF. The DNA for the CDR3 is TGTGCCAGCTCTTACCTGGGACTAGCGGGAGGAGGGCAGTACTTC. Based on the CDR3 plus reference TRBV2 and TRBJ2-7, the full variable domain is EPEVTQTPSHQVTQMGQEVILRCVPISNHLYFYWYRQILGQKVEFLVSFYNNEISEKSEIFDDQFSVERPDGSNFTLKIRSTKLEDSAMYFCASSYLGLAGGGQYFGPGTRLTVT.

The chain has TRBV5-1 and TRBJ2-6, with 9 bases identical to TRBD1. Germline V gives CDR1 SGHRS, CDR2 YFSETQ. Trimming removed 4 bases from V and 7 bases from J; junction bases left unmatched: 3. CDR3 length equals 14 residues. CDR3 protein: CASSMDRGANVLTF. CDR3 DNA: TGCGCCAGCAGCATGGACAGGGGAGCCAACGTCCTGACTTTC.

In its sample, this clone was seen once. This rearrangement joins TRBV29-1 to TRBJ1-1; 9 nucleotides match TRBD1. J gave up 4 bases and V 6 bases, and 6 bases lay outside the gene matches. CDR1 SQVTM and CDR2 ANQGSEA come from the germline V gene. This CDR3 comprises 13 residues. The CDR3: CSVGTGFTTEAFF. DNA for the CDR3: TGCAGCGTGGGGACAGGGTTCACCACTGAAGCTTTCTTT.

The V gene is TRBV15, the J gene TRBJ1-5, with 7 bases that match TRBD1. The CDR3 extends over 16 amino acids. V lost 3 bases, J lost 7 bases, and 12 bases stayed unmatched. Germline V gene lookup returns CDR1 LNHNV and CDR2 YYDKDF (reference sequence). The CDR3 here is CATSRGLDRAKQPQHF. CDR3 bases: TGTGCCACCAGCAGGGGCCTAGACAGGGCTAAGCAGCCCCAGCATTTT. Drawing the rest from reference TRBV15 and TRBJ1-5, the complete variable domain is DAMVIQNPRYQVTQFGKPVTLSCSQTLNHNVMYWYQQKSSQAPKLLFHYYDKDFNNEADTPDNFQSRRPNTSFCFLDIRSPGLGDTAMYLCATSRGLDRAKQPQHFGDGTRLSIL.

The J gene is TRBJ2-7, the V gene TRBV2; weak D call: TRBD2 (6 bases). Per germline, CDR1 SNHLY and CDR2 FYNNEI. V lost 6 bases and J lost 9, with 15 bases in between. The CDR3 contains 12 residues. CDR3 nucleotides: TGTGCCAGCAGGACCGGGGAGGCTGGGCAGTACTTC. Protein sequence: CASRTGEAGQYF. Drawing the rest from reference TRBV2 and TRBJ2-7, the complete variable domain is EPEVTQTPSHQVTQMGQEVILRCVPISNHLYFYWYRQILGQKVEFLVSFYNNEISEKSEIFDDQFSVERPDGSNFTLKIRSTKLEDSAMYFCASRTGEAGQYFGPGTRLTVT.

The genes are TRBV5-5 and TRBJ2-5; D is ambiguous. This CDR3 spans 11 amino acids. The V and J ends lost 2 bases and 5 bases respectively, with 4 bases between them. Germline assignment: CDR1 SGHKS and CDR2 YYEKEE (reference sequence). CDR3 bases: TGTGCCAGCAGCTTCAGGGAGACCCAGTACTTC. Translating gives CASSFRETQYF.

The J gene is TRBJ1-1, the V gene TRBV4-1, with a tentative D call TRBD1 (6 bases). CDR1 MGHRA and CDR2 YSYEKL come from the germline V gene. The germline V and J ends were trimmed by 1 base and 2 bases, with 14 bases remaining between them. The CDR3 is 16 amino acids. The CDR3 coding sequence is TGCGCCAGCAGCCAAGCAAGGGGGACCCTAAACACTGAAGCTTTCTTT. Its protein product is CASSQARGTLNTEAFF.

V usage is TRBV28 and J usage is TRBJ2-6; 8 positions agree with TRBD1. CDR1 MDHEN and CDR2 SYDVKM come from the germline V gene. Trimming took 6 bases from V and 4 from J; bases not matched to a gene: 5. This CDR3 is built from 15 residues. The CDR3 DNA sequence: TGTGCCAGCAGCCGACAGGGGTTCGGGGCCAACGTCCTGACTTTC. Encoded protein: CASSRQGFGANVLTF.

The chain links TRBV19 to TRBJ2-2; 10 bases match TRBD2. The J segment lost 1 base and the V segment lost 6 bases, leaving 2 bases of the junction unmatched. This CDR3 region has 15 residues. The germline gives CDR1 LNHDA, CDR2 SQIVND (reference sequence). The CDR3 DNA is TGTGCCAGTAGAGCTAGCGGGGGGAACACCGGGGAGCTGTTTTTT. It is translated as CASRASGGNTGELFF. The full variable domain, completed using reference TRBV19 and TRBJ2-2, is DGGITQSPKYLFRKEGQNVTLSCEQNLNHDAMYWYRQDPGQGLRLIYYSQIVNDFQKGDIAEGYSVSREKKESFPLTVTSAQKNPTAFYLCASRASGGNTGELFFGEGSRLTVL.

The rearrangement joins TRBV28 to TRBJ2-4, with D possibly TRBD2 on 5 matching bases. CDR3 length equals 15 residues. Germline V CDR1 and CDR2: MDHEN, SYDVKM. The germline V and J ends were trimmed by 6 bases and 0 bases, with 12 bases remaining between them. CDR3: CASSYPEGAKNIQYF. In DNA, the CDR3 is TGTGCCAGCAGCTACCCAGAGGGAGCCAAAAACATTCAGTACTTC.

Note on this clone: One junction end does not reproduce the germline sequence, and a read error may be involved. This chain joins TRBV7-9 and TRBJ2-1, with a possible D match to TRBD1 (5 bases). CDR3 length equals 15 residues. Germline loops: CDR1 SEHNR, CDR2 FQNEAQ (reference sequence). The CDR3 protein is CASSLGQTVYNGQFF. The CDR3 DNA follows: TGTGCCAGCAGCTTAGGCCAGACAGTCTACAATGGGCAGTTCTTC.